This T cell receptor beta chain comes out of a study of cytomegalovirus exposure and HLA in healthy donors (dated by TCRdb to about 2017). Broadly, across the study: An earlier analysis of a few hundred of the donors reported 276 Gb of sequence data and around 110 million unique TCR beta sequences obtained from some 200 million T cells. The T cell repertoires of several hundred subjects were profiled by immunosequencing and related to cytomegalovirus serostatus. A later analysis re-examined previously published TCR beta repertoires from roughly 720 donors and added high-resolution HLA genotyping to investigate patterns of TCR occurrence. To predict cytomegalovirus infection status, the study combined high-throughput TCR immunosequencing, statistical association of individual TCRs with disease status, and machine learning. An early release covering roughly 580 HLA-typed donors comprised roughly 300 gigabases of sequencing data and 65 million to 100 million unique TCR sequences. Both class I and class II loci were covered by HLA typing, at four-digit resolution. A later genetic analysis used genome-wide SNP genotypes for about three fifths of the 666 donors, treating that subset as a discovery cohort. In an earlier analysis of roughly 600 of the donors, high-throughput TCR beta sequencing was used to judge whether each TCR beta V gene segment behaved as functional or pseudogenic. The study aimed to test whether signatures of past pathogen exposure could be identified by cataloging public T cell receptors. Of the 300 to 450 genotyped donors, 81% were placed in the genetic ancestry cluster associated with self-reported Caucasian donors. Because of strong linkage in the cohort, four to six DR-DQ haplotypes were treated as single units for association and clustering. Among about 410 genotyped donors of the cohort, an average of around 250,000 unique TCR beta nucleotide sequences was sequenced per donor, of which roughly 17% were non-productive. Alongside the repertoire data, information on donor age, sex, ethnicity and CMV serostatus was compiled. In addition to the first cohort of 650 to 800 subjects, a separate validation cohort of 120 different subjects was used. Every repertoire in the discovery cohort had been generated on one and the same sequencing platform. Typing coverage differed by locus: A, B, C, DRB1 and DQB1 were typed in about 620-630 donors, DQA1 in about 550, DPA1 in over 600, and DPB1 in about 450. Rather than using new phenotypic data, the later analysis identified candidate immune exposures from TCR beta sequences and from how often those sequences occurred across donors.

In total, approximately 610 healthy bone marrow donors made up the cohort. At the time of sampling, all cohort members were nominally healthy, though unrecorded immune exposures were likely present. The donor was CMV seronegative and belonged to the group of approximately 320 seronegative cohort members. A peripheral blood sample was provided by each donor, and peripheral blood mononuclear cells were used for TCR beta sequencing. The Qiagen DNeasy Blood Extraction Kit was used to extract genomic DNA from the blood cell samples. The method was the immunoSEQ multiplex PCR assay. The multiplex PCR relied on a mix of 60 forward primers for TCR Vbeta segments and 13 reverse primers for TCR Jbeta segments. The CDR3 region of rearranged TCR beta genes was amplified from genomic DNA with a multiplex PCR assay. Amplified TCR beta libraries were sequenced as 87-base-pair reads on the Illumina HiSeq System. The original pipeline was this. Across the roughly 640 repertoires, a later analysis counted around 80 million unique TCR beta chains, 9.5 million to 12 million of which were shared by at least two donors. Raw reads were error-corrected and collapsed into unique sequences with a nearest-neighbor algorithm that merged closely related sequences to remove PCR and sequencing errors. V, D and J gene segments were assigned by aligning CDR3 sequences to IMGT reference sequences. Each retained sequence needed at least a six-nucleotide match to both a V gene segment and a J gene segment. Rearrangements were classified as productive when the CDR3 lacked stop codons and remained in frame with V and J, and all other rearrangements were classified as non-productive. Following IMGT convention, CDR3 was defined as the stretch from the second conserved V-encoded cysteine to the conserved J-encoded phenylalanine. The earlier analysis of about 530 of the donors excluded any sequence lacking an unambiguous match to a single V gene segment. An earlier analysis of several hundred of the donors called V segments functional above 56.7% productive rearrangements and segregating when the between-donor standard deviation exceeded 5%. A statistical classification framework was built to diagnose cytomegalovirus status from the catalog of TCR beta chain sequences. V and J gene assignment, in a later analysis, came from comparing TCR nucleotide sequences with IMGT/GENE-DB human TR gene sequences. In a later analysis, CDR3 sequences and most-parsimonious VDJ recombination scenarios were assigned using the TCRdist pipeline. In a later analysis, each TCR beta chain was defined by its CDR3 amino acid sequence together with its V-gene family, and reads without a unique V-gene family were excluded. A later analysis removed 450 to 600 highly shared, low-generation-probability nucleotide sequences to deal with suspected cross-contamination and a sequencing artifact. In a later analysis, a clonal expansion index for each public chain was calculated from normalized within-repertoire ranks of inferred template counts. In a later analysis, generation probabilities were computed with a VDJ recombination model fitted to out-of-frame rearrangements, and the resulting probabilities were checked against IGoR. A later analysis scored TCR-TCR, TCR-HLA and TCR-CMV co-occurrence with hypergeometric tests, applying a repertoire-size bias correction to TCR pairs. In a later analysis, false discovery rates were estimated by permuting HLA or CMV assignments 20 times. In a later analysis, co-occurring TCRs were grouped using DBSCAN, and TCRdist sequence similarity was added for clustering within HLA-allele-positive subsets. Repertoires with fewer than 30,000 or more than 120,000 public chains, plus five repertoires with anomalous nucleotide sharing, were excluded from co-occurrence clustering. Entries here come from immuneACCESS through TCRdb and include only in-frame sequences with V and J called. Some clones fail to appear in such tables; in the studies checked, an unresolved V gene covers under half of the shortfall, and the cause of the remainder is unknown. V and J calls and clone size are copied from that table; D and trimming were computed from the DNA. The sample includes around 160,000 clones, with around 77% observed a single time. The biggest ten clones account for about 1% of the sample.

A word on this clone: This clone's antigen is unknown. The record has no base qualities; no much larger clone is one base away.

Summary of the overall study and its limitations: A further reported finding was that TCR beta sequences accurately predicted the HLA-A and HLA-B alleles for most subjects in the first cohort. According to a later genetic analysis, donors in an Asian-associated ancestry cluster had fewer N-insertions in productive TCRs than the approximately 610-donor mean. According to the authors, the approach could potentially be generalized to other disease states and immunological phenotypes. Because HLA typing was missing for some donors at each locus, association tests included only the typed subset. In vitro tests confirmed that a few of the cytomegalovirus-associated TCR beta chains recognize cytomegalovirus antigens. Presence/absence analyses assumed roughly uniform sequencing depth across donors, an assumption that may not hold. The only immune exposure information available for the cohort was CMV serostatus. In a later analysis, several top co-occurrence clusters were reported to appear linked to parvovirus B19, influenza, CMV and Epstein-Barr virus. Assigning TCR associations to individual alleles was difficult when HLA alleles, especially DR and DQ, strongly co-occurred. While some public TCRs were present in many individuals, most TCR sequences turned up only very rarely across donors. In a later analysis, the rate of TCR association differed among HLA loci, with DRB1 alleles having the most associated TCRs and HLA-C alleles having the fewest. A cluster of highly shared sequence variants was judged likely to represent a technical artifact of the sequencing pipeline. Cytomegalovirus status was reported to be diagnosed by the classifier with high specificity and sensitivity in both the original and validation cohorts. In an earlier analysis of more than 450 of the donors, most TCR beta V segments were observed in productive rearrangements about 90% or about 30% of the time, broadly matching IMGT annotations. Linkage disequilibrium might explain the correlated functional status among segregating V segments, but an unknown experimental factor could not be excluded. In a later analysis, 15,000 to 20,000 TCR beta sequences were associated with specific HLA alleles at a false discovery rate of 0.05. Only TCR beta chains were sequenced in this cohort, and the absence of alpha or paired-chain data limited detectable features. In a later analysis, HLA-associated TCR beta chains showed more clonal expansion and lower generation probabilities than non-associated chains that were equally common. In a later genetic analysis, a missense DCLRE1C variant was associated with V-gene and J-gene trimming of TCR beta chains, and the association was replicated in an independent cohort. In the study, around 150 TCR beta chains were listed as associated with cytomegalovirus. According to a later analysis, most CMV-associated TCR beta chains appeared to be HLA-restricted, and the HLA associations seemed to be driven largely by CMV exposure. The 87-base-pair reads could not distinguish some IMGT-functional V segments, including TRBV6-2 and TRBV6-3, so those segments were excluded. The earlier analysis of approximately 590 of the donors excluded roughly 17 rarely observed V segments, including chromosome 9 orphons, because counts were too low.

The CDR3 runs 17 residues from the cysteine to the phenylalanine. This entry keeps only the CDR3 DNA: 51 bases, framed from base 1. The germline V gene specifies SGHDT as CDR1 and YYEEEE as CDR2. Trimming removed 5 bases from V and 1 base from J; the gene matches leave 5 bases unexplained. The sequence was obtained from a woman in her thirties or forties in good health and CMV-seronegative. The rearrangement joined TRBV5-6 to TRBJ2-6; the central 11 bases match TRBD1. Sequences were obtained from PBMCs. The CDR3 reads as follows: CASRPGQGVSGANVLTF. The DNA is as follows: TGTGCCAGCAGGCCGGGACAGGGGGTTTCTGGGGCCAACGTCCTGACTTTC.